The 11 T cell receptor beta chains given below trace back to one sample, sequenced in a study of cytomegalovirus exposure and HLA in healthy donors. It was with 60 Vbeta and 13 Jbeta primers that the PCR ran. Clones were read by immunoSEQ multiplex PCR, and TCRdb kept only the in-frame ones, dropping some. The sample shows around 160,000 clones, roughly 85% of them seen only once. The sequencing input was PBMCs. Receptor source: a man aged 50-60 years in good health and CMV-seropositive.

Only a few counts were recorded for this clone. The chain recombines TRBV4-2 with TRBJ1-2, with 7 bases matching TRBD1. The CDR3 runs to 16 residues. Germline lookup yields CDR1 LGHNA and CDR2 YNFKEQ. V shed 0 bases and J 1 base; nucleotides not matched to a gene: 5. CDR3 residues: CASSQDPGGNNYGYTF. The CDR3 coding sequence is TGTGCCAGCAGCCAAGATCCAGGGGGGAATAACTATGGCTACACCTTC.

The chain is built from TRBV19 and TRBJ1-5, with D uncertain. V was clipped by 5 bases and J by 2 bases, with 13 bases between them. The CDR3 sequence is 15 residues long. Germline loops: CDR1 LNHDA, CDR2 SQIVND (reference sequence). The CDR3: CASSPQKTGNQPQHF. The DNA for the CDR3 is TGTGCCAGTAGTCCTCAAAAGACTGGCAATCAGCCCCAGCATTTT.

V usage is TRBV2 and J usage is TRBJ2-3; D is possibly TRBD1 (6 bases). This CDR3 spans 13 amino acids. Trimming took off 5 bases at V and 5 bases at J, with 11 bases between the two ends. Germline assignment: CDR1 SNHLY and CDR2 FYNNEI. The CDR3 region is CASSMGAGDTQYF. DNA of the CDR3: TGTGCCAGCAGTATGGGGGCCGGAGATACGCAGTATTTT.

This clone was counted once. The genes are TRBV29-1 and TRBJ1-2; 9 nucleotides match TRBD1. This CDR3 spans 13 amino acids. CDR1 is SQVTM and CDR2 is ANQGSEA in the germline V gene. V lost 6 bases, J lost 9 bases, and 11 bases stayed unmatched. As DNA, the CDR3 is TGCAGCGTCGCGGGACAGGGCTCGGGTAGCTACACCTTC. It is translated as CSVAGQGSGSYTF.

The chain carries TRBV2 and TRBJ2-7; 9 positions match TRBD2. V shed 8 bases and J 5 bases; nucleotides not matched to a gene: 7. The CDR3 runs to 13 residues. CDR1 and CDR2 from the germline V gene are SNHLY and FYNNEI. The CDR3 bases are TGTGCCAGCCCCCCTAGCGGGGTAGACGAGCAGTACGTC. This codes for CASPPSGVDEQYV.

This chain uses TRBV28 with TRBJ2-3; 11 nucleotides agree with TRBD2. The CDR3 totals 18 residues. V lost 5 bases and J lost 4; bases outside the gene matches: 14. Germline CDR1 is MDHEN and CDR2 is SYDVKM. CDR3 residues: CASSKISGGGFSSDTQYF. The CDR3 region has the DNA TGTGCCAGCAGTAAAATTAGCGGGGGGGGGTTTTCTTCAGATACGCAGTATTTT.

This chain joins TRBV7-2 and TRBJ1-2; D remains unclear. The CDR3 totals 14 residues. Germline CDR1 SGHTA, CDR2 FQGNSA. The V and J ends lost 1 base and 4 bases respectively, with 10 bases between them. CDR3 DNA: TGTGCCAGCAGCTTAGGTGGAGACCGCTATGGCTACACCTTC. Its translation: CASSLGGDRYGYTF.

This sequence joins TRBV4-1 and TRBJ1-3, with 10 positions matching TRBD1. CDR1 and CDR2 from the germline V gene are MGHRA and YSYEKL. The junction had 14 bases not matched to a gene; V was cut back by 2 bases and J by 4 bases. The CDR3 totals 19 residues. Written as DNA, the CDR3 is TGCGCCAGCAGCCAATTTCCCGCGAGGGGGACAGGGGAAGGAAACACCATATATTTT. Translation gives CASSQFPARGTGEGNTIYF.

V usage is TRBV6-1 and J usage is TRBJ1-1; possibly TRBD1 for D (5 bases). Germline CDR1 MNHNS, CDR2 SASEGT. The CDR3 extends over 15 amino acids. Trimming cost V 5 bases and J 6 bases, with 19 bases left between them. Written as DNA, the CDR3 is TGTGCCAGCAGTCCCGACAGACCCTCAAGGGCTGAAGCTTTCTTT. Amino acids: CASSPDRPSRAEAFF.

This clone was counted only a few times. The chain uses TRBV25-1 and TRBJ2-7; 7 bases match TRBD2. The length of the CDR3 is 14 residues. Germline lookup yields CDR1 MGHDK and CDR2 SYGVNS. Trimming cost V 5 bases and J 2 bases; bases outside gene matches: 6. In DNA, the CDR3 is TGTGCCAGCAGTTCCCGGGACTACCCCTACGAGCAGTACTTC. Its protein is CASSSRDYPYEQYF.

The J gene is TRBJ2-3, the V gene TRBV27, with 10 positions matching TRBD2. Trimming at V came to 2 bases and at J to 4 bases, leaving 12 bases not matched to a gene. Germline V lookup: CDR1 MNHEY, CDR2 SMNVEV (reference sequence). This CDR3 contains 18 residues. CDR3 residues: CASSLKRPSGGRADTQYF. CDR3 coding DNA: TGTGCCAGCAGTTTAAAAAGGCCTAGCGGGGGTAGGGCAGATACGCAGTATTTT.